This TCR beta chain was captured in a study of T cells after yellow fever vaccination. Study at large: Low-cell-number fractions underwent preparation using SMART-Seq v4 Ultra Low Input. Overall study results and limits: There was a small share of clonotypes that showed up in both the CD4 and CD8 compartments. In FACS-sorted repertoires, abundant clonotypes from the bulk population could appear as contaminants.

A universal primer site and UMIs were added as TCR cDNA was made by 5'RACE template switching. TCRdb re-called the 5' RACE reads with MiXCR, one entry per CDR3 protein. The repertoire has around 340,000 distinct CDR3 sequences, 8.7% of them found once; the top ten carry roughly 17%. On this clonotype: Antigen specificity is unknown.

The TCR comes from a man between 18 and 35 years old who received the YFV17D yellow fever vaccine. The sequenced sample was PBMCs, obtained on the day of the first yellow fever vaccination.

The CDR3 nucleotides read TGTGCCACCAGCAGAGAGACCCGAGAGACCCAGTACTTC. Translation gives CATSRETRETQYF. The chain combines TRBV15 with TRBJ2-5; D gene unclear. The V gene lost 0 bases and the J gene lost 4 bases, with 6 bases spanning the gap. The germline gives CDR1 LNHNV, CDR2 YYDKDF (reference sequence). This CDR3 has 13 amino acids.